These 10 T cell receptor beta chains came from one sample sequenced in a study of cytomegalovirus exposure and HLA in healthy donors. Sequencing was performed with immunoSEQ multiplex PCR; in TCRdb, only in-frame clones are kept and a portion is missing. The sample holds fewer than 150,000 clones; 88% are singletons and the top ten take roughly 4.4%. Material: PBMCs. The receptors derive from a man aged 18 to 29 in good health and CMV-seropositive.

The J gene is TRBJ2-1, the V gene TRBV7-2; the match to TRBD2 covers 10 bases. The V segment lost 3 bases and the J segment 5 bases; nucleotides outside the gene matches: 13. The V gene's germline CDR1 is SGHTA and CDR2 FQGNSA. The CDR3 is 18 residues long. CDR3 coding DNA: TGTGCCAGCAGCTTCACTCTTCTAGCGGGGGTCCTGCACAATGAGCAGTTCTTC. This codes for CASSFTLLAGVLHNEQFF.

This chain links TRBV2 with TRBJ1-4, with TRBD1 identical over 7 bases. After removal of 6 bases from V and 6 bases from J, the junction contained 7 bases not matched to a gene. Germline lookup yields CDR1 SNHLY and CDR2 FYNNEI. The length of the CDR3 is 14 residues. DNA for the CDR3: TGTGCCAGCAGGGTGACAGGGTTGCATGAAAAACTGTTTTTT. Translating it yields CASRVTGLHEKLFF.

This clone has more than one count but fewer than ten. The chain joins TRBV4-3 to TRBJ1-1; weak D call: TRBD1 (5 bases). The CDR3 is 15 amino acids. Germline values: CDR1 LGHNA, CDR2 YSLEER. The V gene lost 1 base and the J gene lost 1 base, with 10 bases spanning the gap. The CDR3 nucleotides read TGCGCCAGCAGCCAAGGTCTCAGGGCGAACACTGAAGCTTTCTTT. Translating it yields CASSQGLRANTEAFF.

With respect to this clone: At one of its ends the junction is not consistent with the germline gene, which may arise from a read error. The chain combines TRBV13 with TRBJ2-3, with D uncertain. The CDR3 is 12 amino acids. Per germline, CDR1 PRHDT and CDR2 FYEKMQ (reference sequence). CDR3: CASSHTPETQYF. The CDR3 nucleotides are TGTGCCAGCAGCCACACACCAGAAACGCAGTATTTT.

The J gene is TRBJ1-1, the V gene TRBV28, with D perhaps matching TRBD1 (6 bases). The CDR3 totals 16 residues. CDR1 is MDHEN, CDR2 SYDVKM, per germline. V was clipped by 11 bases and J by 5 bases, with 27 bases between them. The CDR3 sequence: CACNVQGLGGKTEAFF. CDR3 nucleotide sequence: TGTGCCTGTAACGTCCAGGGGCTAGGTGGAAAAACTGAAGCTTTCTTT.

This rearrangement joins TRBV5-1 to TRBJ1-1, with TRBD1 matching over 8 bases. With V trimmed by 4 bases and J by 0 bases, 5 bases remained unmatched. The CDR3 has 15 amino acids. CDR1 is SGHRS and CDR2 is YFSETQ in the germline V gene. CDR3 region: CASSRGQGLNTEAFF. In nucleotides, the CDR3 is TGCGCCAGCAGCAGAGGACAGGGACTGAACACTGAAGCTTTCTTT. The whole variable domain, filled in from reference TRBV5-1 and TRBJ1-1, reads KAGVTQTPRYLIKTRGQQVTLSCSPISGHRSVSWYQQTPGQGLQFLFEYFSETQRNKGNFPGRFSGRQFSNSRSEMNVSTLELGDSALYLCASSRGQGLNTEAFFGQGTRLTVV.

Here the CDR3 reads CASSLTQASYGYTF. The CDR3 DNA reads as TGTGCCAGCAGCTTGACTCAGGCGTCGTATGGCTACACCTTC. This rearrangement joins TRBV5-6 to TRBJ1-2, with D hard to call. CDR3 length: 14 residues. V lost 1 base, J lost 5 bases, and 12 bases lay in between. Looked up from germline, CDR1 is SGHDT and CDR2 is YYEEEE.

The V call is TRBV2, the J call TRBJ2-4; D might be TRBD2 (7 bases). The CDR3 length is 18 residues. The germline gives CDR1 SNHLY, CDR2 FYNNEI. The V and J ends lost 7 bases and 1 base respectively, with 23 bases between them. CDR3: CASNKGGDSSTAKNIQYF. The CDR3, as DNA: TGTGCCAGCAACAAGGGGGGGGATAGTTCGACGGCCAAAAACATTCAGTACTTC.

This chain's CDR3 is CASSQVPTGARQYF. CDR3 coding DNA: TGTGCCAGCAGCCAAGTACCGACAGGGGCAAGGCAGTACTTC. The chain is built from TRBV14 and TRBJ2-7, with 8 bases matching TRBD1. The CDR3 spans 14 residues. Germline-derived CDR1 and CDR2 are SGHDN and FVKESK. With 1 base clipped from V and 9 bases from J, the junction kept 8 bases outside the gene matches.

V gene TRBV27 combines with J gene TRBJ2-2, with D maybe TRBD1 (5 bases). The CDR3 contains 15 residues. CDR1 is MNHEY and CDR2 is SMNVEV in the germline V gene (reference sequence). Trimming removed 5 bases from V and 4 bases from J, with 14 bases in between. The CDR3 bases are TGTGCCAGCAGTATACTCCAGGGTAGCACCGGGGAGCTGTTTTTT. Translated, it gives CASSILQGSTGELFF.